A single sample is the source of the 27 T cell receptor beta chains below, sequenced in a study of T cells after yellow fever vaccination (dated by TCRdb to about 2019). Library generation was performed with 5' RACE. These reads were obtained on an Illumina NovaSeq 6000. TCRdb trimmed public reads at Q25 via fastp, called clones via MiXCR and kept in-frame beta chains. One record per CDR3 amino acid sequence lists the most common genes and DNA. The sample profile shows around 300,000 distinct CDR3 sequences; over 3.5% of them were found once. The ten largest clones take up 15% to 20% of the sample. This sample's treatment or condition label indicates: live attenuated yellow fever vaccine strain. Sample: PBMCs, taken 15 days after the yellow fever booster vaccination. The receptors stem from a man aged 18 to 30 who received the YFV17D yellow fever vaccine.

The V call is TRBV6-5, the J call TRBJ2-1; D gene uncertain. CDR3 size: 12 residues. Trimming shortened V by 0 bases and J by 10 bases, and 7 bases separated the two germline ends. The germline V gene has CDR1 MNHEY and CDR2 SVGAGI. CDR3 sequence (DNA): TGTGCCAGCAGTTACTCTTCGGAAGAGCAGTTCTTC. It yields the protein CASSYSSEEQFF.

The rearrangement links TRBV5-1 to TRBJ2-5, with D possibly called TRBD1 or TRBD2 (5 bases each). V lost 0 bases, J lost 1 base, and 13 bases lay in between. The CDR3 contains 16 residues. The V gene's germline CDR1 is SGHRS and CDR2 YFSETQ. The CDR3 sequence is CASSLAGVGAQETQYF. In nucleotides, the CDR3 is TGCGCCAGCAGCTTGGCCGGGGTTGGGGCCCAAGAGACCCAGTACTTC.

The V call is TRBV20-1, the J call TRBJ1-5; 7 bases map to TRBD1. CDR1 is DFQATT, CDR2 SNEGSKA, per germline (reference sequence). The CDR3 is 14 amino acids. Trimming removed 3 bases from V and 6 bases from J; junction bases left unmatched: 8. The DNA for the CDR3 is TGCAGTGCTAGTAACCAGGGGGGAGTTCAGCCCCAGCATTTT. Protein product: CSASNQGGVQPQHF.

CDR3 region: CSARTPTNEKLFF. CDR3 DNA sequence: TGCAGTGCTCGGACACCAACTAATGAAAAACTGTTTTTT. V gene TRBV20-1 combines with J gene TRBJ1-4; the D gene is possibly TRBD1 (5 bases). Deletions cut 5 bases from V and 0 bases from J, with 7 bases between. There are 13 residues in the CDR3. Germline V gene sequence: CDR1 DFQATT, CDR2 SNEGSKA (reference sequence).

This clonotype was seen ten or more times. The chain uses TRBV7-2 and TRBJ1-6; 9 bases line up with TRBD1. J lost 10 bases, V lost 5 bases, and 6 bases had no gene match. The length of the CDR3 is 14 residues. Germline assignment: CDR1 SGHTA and CDR2 FQGNSA. The CDR3 nucleotides are TGTGCCAGCAGCACCCCCGGGACAGGGTCACCCCTCCACTTT. Translation: CASSTPGTGSPLHF.

The V gene is TRBV4-2, the J gene TRBJ1-2; the match to TRBD1 covers 7 bases. The CDR3 runs 15 residues. Germline-derived CDR1 and CDR2 are LGHNA and YNFKEQ. V gave up 0 bases and J gave up 2 bases; unmatched junction bases: 3. CDR3 in amino acids: CASSQDTGDNYGYTF. CDR3 DNA: TGTGCCAGCAGCCAAGATACAGGGGACAACTATGGCTACACCTTC.

This clonotype came up many times. This chain connects TRBV7-9 to TRBJ2-2, with unresolved D. V dropped 6 bases and J dropped 5 bases, with 19 bases sitting between them. Germline CDR1 and CDR2: SEHNR and FQNEAQ (reference sequence). There are 16 residues in the CDR3. CDR3 loop: CASRPSDDTQTGELFF. CDR3 DNA sequence: TGTGCCAGCAGGCCGTCCGATGATACGCAGACCGGGGAGCTGTTTTTT.

The J gene is TRBJ1-1, the V gene TRBV7-8, with TRBD1 matching 7 bases. Germline V gives CDR1 SGHVS, CDR2 FQNEAQ. This CDR3 has 14 amino acids. V shed 3 bases, J shed 12 bases, and the junction held 13 bases outside the gene matches. CDR3 nucleotides: TGTGCCAGCAGCTTTTTTCGGGGGCAAAGGGGGCCTTTCTTT. Encoded protein: CASSFFRGQRGPFF.

Many counts were recorded for this clonotype. CDR3 DNA sequence: TGTGCCAGCAGTCCCTTAGCGGTTGGAGGGGTCTACACCTTC. This sequence encodes CASSPLAVGGVYTF. The chain employs TRBV5-6 and TRBJ1-2, with a weak D call TRBD1 (5 bases). V was shortened by 5 bases and J by 10 bases, with 21 bases between the two germline ends. Germline V CDR1 and CDR2: SGHDT, YYEEEE. The CDR3 is 14 amino acids.

At least ten counts were recorded for this clonotype. The chain employs TRBV5-1 and TRBJ2-3; 7 positions agree with TRBD1. Losses at the gene ends were 4 bases for V and 0 bases for J; bases not matched to a gene: 5. Germline CDR1 and CDR2: SGHRS and YFSETQ. The CDR3 runs 15 residues. This chain's CDR3 is CASSPGQLSTDTQYF. The CDR3 DNA reads as TGCGCCAGCAGCCCGGGACAGCTAAGCACAGATACGCAGTATTTT.

This clonotype appeared many times. The chain couples TRBV7-3 to TRBJ2-3, with D maybe TRBD2 (5 bases). The CDR3 covers 17 residues. The germline V gene encodes CDR1 SGHTA and CDR2 FQGTGA. Trimming shortened V by 0 bases and J by 1 base, and 14 bases separated the two germline ends. The DNA of the CDR3 is TGTGCCAGCAGCTTAACGAGCGGCTACTGGGGCACAGATACGCAGTATTTT. Translation: CASSLTSGYWGTDTQYF.

The sample holds many counts of this clonotype. The rearrangement uses TRBV20-1 and TRBJ1-2, with TRBD1 matching 8 bases. Losses at the gene ends were 0 bases for V and 3 bases for J; bases not matched to a gene: 9. Germline CDR1 reads DFQATT; CDR2 reads SNEGSKA (reference sequence). The CDR3 contains 16 residues. CDR3 sequence (DNA): TGCAGTGCTAGAGATAGGGCAGGGGGCAGGTACTATGGCTACACCTTC. The encoded protein is CSARDRAGGRYYGYTF.

Note on this clonotype: It may be a read error: a sequence one base away is much more abundant. CDR3 bases: TGCAGTGATGGGACTAGCGGGGGTCGGGCAGATACGCAGAATTTT. The encoded protein is CSDGTSGGRADTQNF. The gene calls are TRBV20-1 and TRBJ2-3; 14 positions agree with TRBD2. Germline V gene data show CDR1 as DFQATT and CDR2 as SNEGSKA (reference sequence). This CDR3 contains 15 residues.

This clonotype was recorded at least ten times. The chain employs TRBV5-1 and TRBJ2-2; D is unclear. This CDR3 comprises 13 residues. Trimming removed 3 bases at V and 6 bases at J, with 9 bases between. Germline V gene sequence: CDR1 SGHRS, CDR2 YFSETQ. CDR3: CASSSLLPGELFF. The CDR3, as DNA: TGCGCCAGCAGCTCGCTATTACCCGGGGAGCTGTTTTTT.

Many counts were recorded for this clonotype. The chain has TRBV20-1 and TRBJ2-1; D might be TRBD2 (7 bases). Germline V gives CDR1 DFQATT, CDR2 SNEGSKA (reference sequence). V lost 0 bases, J lost 5 bases, and 11 bases lay in between. The CDR3 loop spans 14 amino acids. DNA for the CDR3: TGCAGTGCTAGAGATCGGGGGGCTAACAATGAGCAGTTCTTC. It encodes CSARDRGANNEQFF.

At least ten counts were recorded for this clonotype. The chain is built from TRBV5-6 and TRBJ1-5; weak D call: TRBD1 (5 bases). Germline assignment: CDR1 SGHDT and CDR2 YYEEEE. Between the trimmed V and J ends, which lost 4 bases and 5 bases, there was a span of 10 bases. This CDR3 is 13 amino acids long. The CDR3 DNA follows: TGTGCCAGCAGCCGGGACGGGTATCAGCCCCAGCATTTT. This gives the protein CASSRDGYQPQHF.

V gene TRBV6-4 combines with J gene TRBJ2-5, with 10 nucleotides matching TRBD2. V dropped 1 base and J dropped 2; count of bases not matched to a gene: 4. Germline lookup yields CDR1 MRHNA and CDR2 SNTAGT. CDR3 length: 16 residues. In DNA form, the CDR3 reads TGTGCCAGCAGTGACTTCCCTAGCGGGGGTCAAGAGACCCAGTACTTC. Its protein is CASSDFPSGGQETQYF.

This clonotype has at least ten counts. The V call is TRBV12-3 or TRBV12-4, the J call TRBJ2-1; 7 bases are a match to TRBD2. V was pared by 6 bases and J by 2 bases, with 7 bases of the junction left unmatched. The CDR3 runs to 15 residues. CDR3: CASRQASGTYNEQFF. The DNA of the CDR3 is TGTGCCAGCAGGCAAGCTAGCGGTACCTACAATGAGCAGTTCTTC.

This clonotype was counted ten times or more. The genes are TRBV6-5 and TRBJ1-5; D is uncertain. CDR1 is MNHEY, CDR2 SVGAGI, per germline. The CDR3 has 14 residues. Trimming removed 6 bases from V and 0 bases from J, with 9 bases in between. CDR3 nucleotide sequence: TGTGCCAGCAGCCAACTGTATAGCAATCAGCCCCAGCATTTT. This translates into CASSQLYSNQPQHF.

Many counts were recorded for this clonotype. This chain connects TRBV12-3 or TRBV12-4 to TRBJ1-3; D not certain. V lost 6 bases to trimming and J lost 4 bases, with 13 bases between them. The CDR3 is 14 amino acids. In DNA form, the CDR3 reads TGTGCCAGCAGCCCAGGAGGAGCCGGAAACACCATATATTTT. Translating it yields CASSPGGAGNTIYF.

By share, this clonotype ranks as medium-sized (0.01 to 0.1%). The rearrangement uses TRBV5-1 and TRBJ2-2; no reliable D call. From germline, CDR1 is SGHRS and CDR2 YFSETQ. V was cut by 3 bases and J by 2 bases, with 8 bases left in between. This CDR3 comprises 14 residues. CDR3 in DNA: TGCGCCAGCAGCTCCCCCACAAACACCGGGGAGCTGTTTTTT. It is translated as CASSSPTNTGELFF.

The rearrangement uses TRBV20-1 and TRBJ2-1, with D possibly matching TRBD1 (6 bases). There are 13 residues in the CDR3. Trimming removed 6 bases from V and 7 bases from J, with 16 bases in between. Germline lookup yields CDR1 DFQATT and CDR2 SNEGSKA (reference sequence). The CDR3 coding sequence is TGCAGTGCCCCCCCCCAGGGGCAAAATGAGCAGTTCTTC. Protein sequence: CSAPPQGQNEQFF.

The sample holds many counts of this clonotype. The chain has TRBV10-3 and TRBJ2-3; D might be TRBD2 (7 bases). With 2 bases removed from V and 0 bases from J, the gap between germline ends came to 15 bases. Per germline, CDR1 ENHRY and CDR2 SYGVKD. This CDR3 spans 17 amino acids. The CDR3 sequence is CAISEPRRGGSTDTQYF. The CDR3 DNA reads as TGTGCCATCAGTGAGCCAAGGAGGGGGGGCAGCACAGATACGCAGTATTTT.

In its sample, this clonotype was seen many times. This sequence joins TRBV12-3 or TRBV12-4 and TRBJ1-2, with D maybe TRBD1 (5 bases). The ends were cut back, 7 bases at V and 6 bases at J, with 24 bases in the middle. This CDR3 comprises 16 residues. CDR3 in amino acids: CASTPLRAPGVDGYTF. CDR3 coding DNA: TGTGCCAGCACCCCCTTGAGGGCGCCGGGGGTTGATGGCTACACCTTC.

This chain links TRBV11-2 with TRBJ2-2, with D unclear. This CDR3 has 13 residues. V was pared by 3 bases and J by 6 bases, with 8 bases between. Per the germline V gene, CDR1 is SGHAT and CDR2 is FQNNGV. The CDR3: CASSLRRPGELFF. The CDR3 DNA follows: TGTGCCAGCAGCTTGCGGAGACCCGGGGAGCTGTTTTTT.

This clonotype appeared many times. The chain uses TRBV6-1 and TRBJ1-2; no definite D call. Per the germline V gene, CDR1 is MNHNS and CDR2 is SASEGT. The CDR3 runs to 14 residues. Trimming stripped 8 bases from V and 5 bases from J, with 18 bases between. The CDR3 region is CASRIDHTHYGYTF. The CDR3 DNA follows: TGTGCCAGCCGCATCGACCACACTCATTATGGCTACACCTTC.

Ten or more counts support this clonotype. The chain recombines TRBV6-6 with TRBJ2-5; possibly TRBD1 for D (5 bases). Trimming shortened V by 0 bases and J by 6 bases, and 14 bases separated the two germline ends. Per germline, CDR1 MNHNY and CDR2 SVGAGI (reference sequence). The CDR3 has 15 amino acids. For the CDR3, the DNA is TGTGCCAGCAGTTACTCGCGACAGACCCAGAAGACCCAGTACTTC. Protein product: CASSYSRQTQKTQYF.